The clone carrying this T cell receptor beta chain came up many times. The record originates from a study of regulatory T cells in long-lasting Graves disease. Across the study: Recently diagnosed Graves' patients had received antithyroid drugs for under 3 months.

Regarding time point: newly diagnosed GD, antithyroid drugs for less than 3 months. After RNA was extracted from PBMCs, the TCR library was made from it. Patients with Graves' disease were diagnosed by American Thyroid Association guidelines. Collection of peripheral blood (nine milliliters) was done using EDTA tubes. Construction of TCR beta libraries relied on iRepertoire HTBI primers and on Arm-PCR targeting CDR3 regions. TCRdb redid the calling of the multiplex PCR reads with MiXCR, one entry per CDR3 protein. Among hundreds of thousands of distinct CDR3 sequences, about 15% were seen once, and the ten largest hold 15% to 20%. Another study also made use of these data, one on T cells in Graves' hyperthyroidism and ophthalmopathy. From that second work: The primer set for the first-round RT-PCR of the TCR CDR3 was HTBI.

The sequence came from a woman in her twenties or thirties with Graves disease. The sequencing used peripheral blood mononuclear cells (PBMCs), collected at new diagnosis, from a patient treated with antithyroid drugs.

Written as DNA, the CDR3 is TGTGCCAGCAGCTCCGCGTGGGGTAGCGGGAGCTGGGGCACAGATACGCAGTATTTT. It yields the protein CASSSAWGSGSWGTDTQYF. The chain has TRBV11-2 and TRBJ2-3; 9 bases fit TRBD2. CDR3 length: 19 amino acids. Germline-derived CDR1 and CDR2 are SGHAT and FQNNGV. Trimming cost V 4 bases and J 1 base; bases outside gene matches: 15.